A selection of T cell receptor beta chains follows, all from one sample in a study of blood T cell repertoires in COVID-19. Assay: immunoSEQ multiplex PCR; the TCRdb copy retains only in-frame clones and omits some. The sample contains fewer than 250,000 clones, 75% to 85% of which appear only once. The sequencing input was PBMCs or T cells enriched from blood (not recorded which). These receptor sequences come from a woman in her 50s with acute COVID-19. Both conserved end residues are part of each CDR3. The D gene is left open where the match is weak. A row's size may be missing; if present it is once, few, many or a size class.

TRBV20-1	.	TRBJ2-2	TRBD2	CSASPPGGLAGELFF	TGCAGTGCTAGTCCCCCGGGGGGGCTCGCCGGGGAGCTGTTTTTT
TRBV24-1	.	TRBJ1-2	TRBD1	CATSDPQGKGYTF	TGTGCCACCAGTGACCCACAGGGGAAAGGCTACACCTTC
TRBV18	.	TRBJ1-1	TRBD1	CASSEDRTNEAFF	TGTGCCAGCTCCGAGGACAGGACTAATGAAGCTTTCTTT
TRBV5-1	.	TRBJ2-7	.	CASSLVQNYEQYF	TGCGCCAGCAGCTTGGTGCAGAACTACGAGCAGTACTTC
TRBV19	few	TRBJ1-5	TRBD1	CASSTPQGARSSNQPQHF	TGTGCCAGTAGTACTCCACAGGGGGCGAGAAGTAGCAATCAGCCCCAGCATTTT
TRBV6-4	.	TRBJ1-2	TRBD1	CASSDTAGTGQHYGYTF	TGTGCCAGCAGTGACACCGCCGGGACAGGGCAACACTATGGCTACACCTTC
TRBV11-2	once	TRBJ1-2	TRBD1	CASSTGTGNYGYTF	TGTGCCAGCAGTACCGGGACAGGGAACTATGGCTACACCTTC
TRBV29-1	.	TRBJ1-1	.	CSVIPSRTEAFF	TGCAGCGTAATCCCTTCGAGAACTGAAGCTTTCTTT
TRBV12-3/TRBV12-4	.	TRBJ1-4	.	CASSVPPGEKLFF	TGTGCCAGCAGTGTGCCCCCGGGGGAAAAACTGTTTTTT
TRBV6-5	.	TRBJ1-2	TRBD1	CASSRQGPYYGYTF	TGTGCCAGCAGCCGACAGGGACCTTACTATGGCTACACCTTC
TRBV30	once	TRBJ1-2	TRBD1	CAGYRGQQGFYGYTF	TGTGCCGGCTACAGGGGCCAGCAGGGGTTCTATGGCTACACCTTC
TRBV12-3/TRBV12-4	.	TRBJ1-6	.	CASTPGYNSPLHF	TGTGCCAGCACTCCCGGGTATAATTCACCCCTCCACTTT
TRBV29-1	.	TRBJ1-2	TRBD1	CSGRTGDYGYTF	TGCAGCGGTCGGACAGGGGACTATGGCTACACCTTC
TRBV12-5	.	TRBJ1-3	TRBD1	CASGLGTGGNTIYF	TGTGCTAGTGGCCTCGGGACAGGGGGAAACACCATATATTTT
TRBV10-1	.	TRBJ2-7	TRBD1	CASSGRTGFFGEQYF	TGCGCCAGCAGTGGTCGGACAGGGTTTTTTGGCGAGCAGTACTTC
TRBV4-3	.	TRBJ1-2	TRBD1	CASSQEGQGPYGYTF	TGCGCCAGCAGCCAAGAAGGACAGGGTCCCTATGGCTACACCTTC
TRBV6-5	.	TRBJ1-5	TRBD1	CASSPGQTLQPQHF	TGTGCCAGCAGCCCGGGACAGACCCTCCAGCCCCAGCATTTT